This record covers a single T cell receptor beta chain. Method: immunoSEQ multiplex PCR; TCRdb's copy keeps in-frame clones and lacks some. This sample carries 130,000 to 150,000 clones, just under 95% of them seen once, and the ten largest clones take around 10%. The data are from a study of T cell responses to AZD1222 COVID-19 vaccine. Specimen: peripheral blood, collected after recovery from COVID-19. The sequence was obtained from an adult who had recovered from COVID-19.

CDR3 residues: CASSSPRRTGNTIYF. The DNA of the CDR3 is TGTGCCAGCAGTTCCCCCCGACGAACTGGAAACACCATATATTTT. V is TRBV28 and J is TRBJ1-3; no definite D call. In germline, CDR1 is MDHEN, CDR2 SYDVKM. The CDR3 is 15 residues long. The V gene lost 4 bases and the J gene lost 2 bases, with 12 bases spanning the gap.